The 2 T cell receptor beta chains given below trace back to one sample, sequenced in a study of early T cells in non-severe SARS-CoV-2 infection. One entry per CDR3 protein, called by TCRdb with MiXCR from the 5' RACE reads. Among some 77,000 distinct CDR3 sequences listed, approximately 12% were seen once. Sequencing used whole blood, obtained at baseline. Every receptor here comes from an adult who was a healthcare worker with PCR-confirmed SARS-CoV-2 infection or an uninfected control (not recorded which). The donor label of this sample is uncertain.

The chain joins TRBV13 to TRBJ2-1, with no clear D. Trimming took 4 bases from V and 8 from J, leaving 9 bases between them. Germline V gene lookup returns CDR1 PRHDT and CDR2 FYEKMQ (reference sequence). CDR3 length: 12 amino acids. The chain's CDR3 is CASSSTNYEQFF. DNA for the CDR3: TGTGCCAGCAGCTCCACCAACTATGAGCAGTTCTTC.

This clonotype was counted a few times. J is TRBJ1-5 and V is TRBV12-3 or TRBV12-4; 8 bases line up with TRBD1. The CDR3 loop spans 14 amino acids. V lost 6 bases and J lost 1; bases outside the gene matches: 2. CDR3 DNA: TGTGCCAGCAGGGGGACAGGAAGCAATCAGCCCCAGCATTTT. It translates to CASRGTGSNQPQHF.